This T cell receptor beta chain comes out of a study of beta chain features in type 1 diabetes. cDNA synthesis used the whole RNA isolate, giving expressed TCRB sequences. Here immunoSEQ multiplex PCR was the method, and the copy in TCRdb shows in-frame clones only, minus some. The sample has about 330,000 clones; around 10% are singletons. Study results and caveats: Possibly, sequencing cDNA over-represented cells that had high TCR expression levels. Patients and controls would be equally affected if PCR favored shorter templates. Junctions at VDJ sites from type 1 diabetes patients had fewer insertions and more deletions.

With 4 bases removed from V and 1 base from J, the gap between germline ends came to 10 bases. The CDR3 spans 13 residues. Per germline, CDR1 SQVTM and CDR2 ANQGSEA. Note on this clone: Its antigen is as yet unknown.

The TCR originated in a woman aged 25 to 39 in good health. V and J are TRBV29-1 and TRBJ2-5, with D possibly matching TRBD2 (5 bases). The sequencing sample was made of naive CD4+ T cells from blood. CDR3 sequence (DNA): TGCAGCGTTGTATGGAGGAGCCAAGAGACCCAGTACTTC. Translated: CSVVWRSQETQYF.